This T cell receptor (beta chain) was recovered during a study of CD8+ T cells in alopecia areata. Study-level information: Each of the treated patients was given oral tofacitinib, 5 to 10 mg twice daily, for moderate-to-severe alopecia areata. Whole-study findings and limits: Tissue-resident alphabeta T cells belonging to normal skin likewise get sequenced within scalp specimens.

In the case of this clone: Antigen: not known.

This CDR3 has 14 amino acids. Germline V gene sequence: CDR1 LNHNV, CDR2 YYDKDF (reference sequence). Between the trimmed V and J ends, which lost 0 bases and 7 bases, there was a span of 12 bases. RNA was isolated and reverse transcribed to cDNA, the sequencing template. Clones were read by immunoSEQ multiplex PCR, and TCRdb kept only the in-frame ones, dropping some. The sample records some 210,000 clones, approximately 52% being singletons. The sequences come from CD4+ T cells sorted from blood, collected at week 0. The receptor was derived from a human donor with alopecia areata. The V and J genes are TRBV15 and TRBJ1-2; maybe TRBD1 (6 bases). CDR3 nucleotide sequence: TGTGCCACCAGCAGAGATACGGGGGCATCTGGCTACACCTTC. Its translation is CATSRDTGASGYTF.